The clone carrying this T cell receptor (beta chain) was recorded only once. Generated by immunoSEQ multiplex PCR, the TCRdb table keeps only in-frame clones and is missing some. The repertoire holds under 70,000 clones, with approximately 91% as singletons. This sample was included in a study of T cell changes during pregnancy in multiple sclerosis. Germline CDR1 MDHEN, CDR2 SYDVKM. The CDR3 is made up of 15 amino acids. The V gene lost 3 bases and the J gene lost 7 bases, with 18 bases spanning the gap. This chain links TRBV28 with TRBJ1-2, with D possibly TRBD1 on 6 matching bases. Specimen: peripheral blood, collected in the second trimester of pregnancy. This sequence was found in a female donor with multiple sclerosis, enrolled in a pregnancy study. The CDR3 DNA sequence: TGTGCCAGCAGTTTCGGGGACACCCTGGACCCTGGCTACACCTTC. As protein: CASSFGDTLDPGYTF.